This note documents a single T cell receptor beta chain sequence. As yet, its antigen is unknown. This sample was included in a study of blood T cells in healthy people across ages. Study at large: Capture by template switching was about one barcoded beta molecule per two T cells.

Per sample, at least 5 micrograms of total RNA were extracted. The CDR3 has 12 amino acids. Looked up from germline, CDR1 is ENHRY and CDR2 is SYGVKD. V lost 6 bases to trimming and J lost 3 bases, with 8 bases between them. PCR was performed a second time for about 6 to 12 cycles using a sample-barcoded 5' primer and a J-beta primer mix. Each TCR beta cDNA got a 12-nucleotide random molecular identifier. TCRdb itself ran the 5' RACE reads through MiXCR, one entry per CDR3 protein. Among about 1.4 million distinct CDR3 sequences listed, approximately 59% were seen once. Study observations and caveats: Because sorting was not performed, PBMCs prevented conclusive naive versus antigen-experienced comparison.

The chain uses TRBV10-3 and TRBJ1-2; tentative D call: TRBD1 (6 bases). The sample comprised blood. This clonotype was obtained from a man aged 18 to 29 in good health. CDR3 nucleotides: TGTGCCATCAGGGACAGCCACTATGGCTACACCTTC. It is translated as CAIRDSHYGYTF.